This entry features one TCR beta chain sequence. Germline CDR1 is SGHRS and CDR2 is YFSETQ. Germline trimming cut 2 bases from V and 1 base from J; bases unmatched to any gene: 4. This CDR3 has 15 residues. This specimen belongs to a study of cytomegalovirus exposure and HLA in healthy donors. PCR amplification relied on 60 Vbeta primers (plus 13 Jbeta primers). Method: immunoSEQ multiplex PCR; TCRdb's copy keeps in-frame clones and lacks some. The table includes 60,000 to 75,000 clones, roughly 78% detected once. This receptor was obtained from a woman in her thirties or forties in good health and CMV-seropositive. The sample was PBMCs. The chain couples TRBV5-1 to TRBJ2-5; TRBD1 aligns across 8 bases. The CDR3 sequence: CASSLQGGFQETQYF. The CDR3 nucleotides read TGCGCCAGCAGCTTACAGGGGGGATTCCAAGAGACCCAGTACTTC.